The 28 T cell receptor beta chains below all came from one sample that was sequenced in a study of spatial heterogeneity in lung cancer. The time point here: sample taken at primary tumor resection. The sequenced material consisted of unsorted whole RNA from tumor, nontumor lung or frozen PBMC. MiXCR, applied by TCRdb to the 5' RACE reads, yields one record per CDR3 protein. This table holds under 100,000 distinct CDR3 sequences, around 9% found once. Specimen: PBMCs, collected at surgery. These receptors originate from a male donor with early-stage non-small cell lung cancer.

J is TRBJ2-2 and V is TRBV12-3 or TRBV12-4; possibly TRBD1 for D (6 bases). The CDR3 is 16 amino acids. Trimming stripped 3 bases from V and 1 base from J, with 12 bases between. CDR3 nucleotides: TGTGCCAGCAGTTTCTCCGGGACACAGAACACCGGGGAGCTGTTTTTT. Translated: CASSFSGTQNTGELFF.

This clonotype was seen a handful of times. The gene calls are TRBV6-2 or TRBV6-3 and TRBJ2-3; 11 bases align to TRBD2. Germline V gene data show CDR1 as MNHEY and CDR2 as SVGEGT. The trim removed 2 bases at V and 2 bases at J, leaving 3 bases unmatched. CDR3 length equals 16 residues. This CDR3 is CASSYGTSGPTDTQYF. The DNA for the CDR3 is TGTGCCAGCAGTTACGGGACTAGCGGCCCCACAGATACGCAGTATTTT.

Ten or more counts support this clonotype. This chain joins TRBV28 and TRBJ1-1, with 7 bases that match TRBD1. Germline assignment: CDR1 MDHEN and CDR2 SYDVKM. The V segment lost 5 bases and the J segment 5 bases; nucleotides outside the gene matches: 2. This CDR3 is 12 amino acids long. The CDR3 here is CASSPGGTEAFF. The CDR3 DNA sequence: TGTGCCAGCAGTCCAGGGGGGACTGAAGCTTTCTTT.

To note about this clonotype: A read error may account for a junction end that differs from germline. The chain uses TRBV7-2 and TRBJ2-7; tentatively, D is TRBD2 (6 bases). In germline, CDR1 is SGHTA, CDR2 FQGNSA. The CDR3 is 15 amino acids. The CDR3 loop is CASSLAPGVTYGQYF. The CDR3 DNA follows: TGTGCCAGCAGCTTAGCGCCGGGGGTAACCTACGGGCAGTACTTC.

With respect to this clonotype: The junction does not match germline at one end; this may be a read error. This chain connects TRBV3-1 to TRBJ1-5; D ambiguous. The CDR3 is 16 amino acids. The germline gives CDR1 LGHDT, CDR2 YNNKEL (reference sequence). The CDR3 protein is CTSSPTPTFSNQPQHF. The DNA for the CDR3 is TGTACCAGCAGCCCCACACCGACCTTTTCCAATCAGCCCCAGCATTTT. Full variable domain (outside the CDR3, taken from reference TRBV3-1 and TRBJ1-5): DTAVSQTPKYLVTQMGNDKSIKCEQNLGHDTMYWYKQDSKKFLKIMFSYNNKELIINETVPNRFSPKSPDKAHLNLHINSLELGDSAVYFCTSSPTPTFSNQPQHFGDGTRLSIL.

This clonotype was seen repeatedly, ten times or more. The genes are TRBV28 and TRBJ1-4, with D unclear. V was trimmed by 4 bases and J by 0 bases, leaving 6 bases between them. The CDR3 sequence is 14 residues long. Germline V CDR1 and CDR2: MDHEN, SYDVKM. The CDR3 DNA follows: TGTGCCAGCAGTTGGGGTGCAACTAATGAAAAACTGTTTTTT. Its translation is CASSWGATNEKLFF.

This clonotype was detected many times. V and J are TRBV20-1 and TRBJ1-2; D gene uncertain. V lost 5 bases and J 0 bases, leaving 7 bases between the germline ends. The length of the CDR3 is 12 residues. The germline gives CDR1 DFQATT, CDR2 SNEGSKA (reference sequence). The CDR3 region is CSAAGTNYGYTF. The CDR3, as DNA: TGCAGTGCTGCTGGGACTAACTATGGCTACACCTTC.

V gene TRBV18 combines with J gene TRBJ1-1; TRBD1 matches 8 bases. The trim removed 8 bases at V and 7 bases at J, leaving 12 bases unmatched. The CDR3 runs 14 residues. Looked up from germline, CDR1 is KGHSH and CDR2 is LQKENI. CDR3 amino acids: CASRPVAGGDEAFF. DNA of the CDR3: TGTGCCAGCCGACCGGTTGCAGGGGGCGATGAAGCTTTCTTT.

In its sample, this clonotype was seen a few times. The CDR3 protein is CAISESRSNQPQHF. The CDR3 nucleotides read TGTGCCATCAGTGAAAGCAGGAGCAATCAGCCCCAGCATTTT. The chain recombines TRBV10-3 with TRBJ1-5; no definite D call. The CDR3 has 14 residues. Trimming took 3 bases from V and 1 from J, leaving 7 bases between them. The V gene's germline CDR1 is ENHRY and CDR2 SYGVKD.

This clonotype showed up just a few times. This rearrangement joins TRBV20-1 to TRBJ2-1; the D is unclear. Per the germline V gene, CDR1 is DFQATT and CDR2 is SNEGSKA (reference sequence). The CDR3 spans 12 residues. Trimming removed 8 bases from V and 4 bases from J, with 12 bases in between. The CDR3 sequence is CSSRGAYNEQFF. CDR3 DNA sequence: TGCAGTTCCCGTGGAGCTTACAATGAGCAGTTCTTC.

This clonotype was detected many times. V gene TRBV7-8 combines with J gene TRBJ2-1, with D possibly TRBD1 on 7 matching bases. With 1 base removed from V and 3 bases from J, the gap between germline ends came to 10 bases. The CDR3 sequence is 15 residues long. Germline CDR1 and CDR2: SGHVS and FQNEAQ. CDR3 sequence (DNA): TGTGCCAGCAGCTTAGGACAGGGAGGCTACAATGAGCAGTTCTTC. Translated: CASSLGQGGYNEQFF.

This clonotype has a handful of counts. This rearrangement joins TRBV6-6 to TRBJ1-4; D unresolved. The CDR3 sequence is 16 residues long. Germline assignment: CDR1 MNHNY and CDR2 SVGAGI (reference sequence). Trimming shortened V by 5 bases and J by 4 bases, and 17 bases separated the two germline ends. The CDR3 protein is CASSPPRRLFNEKLFF. The DNA for the CDR3 is TGTGCCAGCAGTCCCCCCCGGAGGCTCTTTAATGAAAAACTGTTTTTT.

The DNA of the CDR3 is TGTGCCAGCAGCTTAAATGGCCCGGGAAACACCATATATTTT. Its translation: CASSLNGPGNTIYF. The V and J genes are TRBV7-9 and TRBJ1-3; unclear D gene. The CDR3 is 14 residues long. Germline loops: CDR1 SEHNR, CDR2 FQNEAQ (reference sequence). V was clipped by 2 bases and J by 4 bases, with 9 bases between them. The variable domain in full, completed from reference TRBV7-9 and TRBJ1-3, reads DTGVSQNPRHKITKRGQNVTFRCDPISEHNRLYWYRQTLGQGPEFLTYFQNEAQLEKSRLLSDRFSAERPKGSFSTLEIQRTEQGDSAMYLCASSLNGPGNTIYFGEGSWLTVV.

This chain links TRBV12-3 or TRBV12-4 with TRBJ2-5; possibly TRBD2 for D (7 bases). The length of the CDR3 is 14 residues. Trimming pared 6 bases from V and 2 bases from J, leaving 13 bases between. CDR3 sequence: CASRGGQLQETQYF. CDR3 DNA: TGTGCCAGCAGGGGGGGGCAGCTTCAAGAGACCCAGTACTTC.

CDR3: CAWSLGAASYEQYF. As DNA, the CDR3 is TGTGCCTGGAGTCTCGGGGCAGCCTCCTACGAGCAGTACTTC. V and J are TRBV30 and TRBJ2-7; D might be TRBD1 or TRBD2, each matching 5 bases. The V gene lost 2 bases and the J gene lost 0 bases, with 11 bases spanning the gap. Germline V gene sequence: CDR1 GTSNPN, CDR2 SVGIG (reference sequence). CDR3 length: 14 residues.

At least ten counts were recorded for this clonotype. The chain couples TRBV11-2 to TRBJ2-7; D uncertain. This CDR3 spans 15 amino acids. V lost 0 bases, J lost 1 base, and 10 bases lay in between. Germline V CDR1 and CDR2: SGHAT, FQNNGV. CDR3 DNA: TGTGCCAGCAGCTTAGAAGCAGAAGATTCCTACGAGCAGTACTTC. This encodes CASSLEAEDSYEQYF.

The chain combines TRBV4-2 with TRBJ2-7; D unclear. This CDR3 has 13 residues. CDR1 is LGHNA, CDR2 YNFKEQ, per germline. Trimming pared 2 bases from V and 3 bases from J, leaving 8 bases between. CDR3 in amino acids: CASSQRPIYEQYF. Here the CDR3 DNA reads TGTGCCAGCAGCCAACGGCCTATCTACGAGCAGTACTTC.

This chain connects TRBV7-3 to TRBJ2-7, with a weak D call TRBD2 (5 bases). Deletions cut 5 bases from V and 5 bases from J, with 13 bases between. The CDR3 is 13 amino acids. Looked up from germline, CDR1 is SGHTA and CDR2 is FQGTGA. CDR3 in DNA: TGTGCCAGCAGCAAACTAAGCGGAGACGAGCAGTACTTC. Residues: CASSKLSGDEQYF.

This clonotype has at least ten counts. The V call is TRBV7-2, the J call TRBJ1-4; D unclear. V lost 2 bases and J lost 7, with 14 bases in between. The germline V gene encodes CDR1 SGHTA and CDR2 FQGNSA. This CDR3 has 15 amino acids. The CDR3 DNA reads TGTGCCAGCAGCTTATCCCTGACCACGGGTGAAAAACTGTTTTTT. Translated, it gives CASSLSLTTGEKLFF.

This clonotype was seen many times. This chain uses TRBV4-2 with TRBJ2-5, with a possible D match to TRBD1 (5 bases). Germline-derived CDR1 and CDR2 are LGHNA and YNFKEQ. This CDR3 is built from 14 residues. Trimming removed 1 base from V and 5 bases from J, with 11 bases in between. The CDR3 nucleotides read TGTGCCAGCAGCCAAGGGCAGGGTTGGGAGACCCAGTACTTC. Protein sequence: CASSQGQGWETQYF.

This sequence joins TRBV4-3 and TRBJ2-7; no firm D call. The CDR3 runs 15 residues. Trimming removed 2 bases from V and 2 bases from J, with 13 bases in between. Germline V gene lookup returns CDR1 LGHNA and CDR2 YSLEER. The CDR3 reads CASSQLQGVAYEQYF. CDR3 in DNA: TGCGCCAGCAGCCAATTACAAGGAGTTGCCTACGAGCAGTACTTC.

This clonotype was detected many times. The chain joins TRBV18 to TRBJ2-5; the D is unclear. Germline V gene lookup returns CDR1 KGHSH and CDR2 LQKENI. This CDR3 spans 14 amino acids. The V gene lost 4 bases and the J gene lost 0 bases, with 9 bases spanning the gap. CDR3 nucleotides: TGTGCCAGCTCACTAGAATATTACCAAGAGACCCAGTACTTC. It codes for CASSLEYYQETQYF.

The sample holds many counts of this clonotype. The chain joins TRBV19 to TRBJ1-2; 8 positions agree with TRBD1. The length of the CDR3 is 19 residues. The germline gives CDR1 LNHDA, CDR2 SQIVND (reference sequence). V was clipped by 7 bases and J by 3 bases; unmatched bases: 22. The CDR3 is CASTHRGTGYEIFDYGYTF. The CDR3, as DNA: TGTGCCAGTACCCATCGCGGGACAGGTTATGAGATTTTTGACTATGGCTACACCTTC.

This clonotype has only a few counts. This rearrangement joins TRBV30 to TRBJ1-1; the D is unclear. Trimming cost V 3 bases and J 1 base, with 3 bases left between them. The length of the CDR3 is 11 residues. Germline V gene lookup returns CDR1 GTSNPN and CDR2 SVGIG (reference sequence). CDR3 in DNA: TGTGCCTGGAGAAGGAACACTGAAGCTTTCTTT. Translating gives CAWRRNTEAFF.

The V call is TRBV28, the J call TRBJ2-3, with 8 bases lining up with TRBD1. Trimming at V came to 6 bases and at J to 1 base, leaving 0 bases not matched to a gene. The CDR3 contains 13 residues. Germline CDR1 and CDR2: MDHEN and SYDVKM. CDR3 residues: CASRGQGTDTQYF. The CDR3 bases are TGTGCCAGCAGGGGACAGGGCACAGATACGCAGTATTTT.

This clonotype was seen a few times. This sequence joins TRBV7-9 and TRBJ2-3, with D perhaps TRBD1 (5 bases). The CDR3 has 16 residues. Trimming removed 2 bases at V and 2 bases at J, with 14 bases between. Germline loops: CDR1 SEHNR, CDR2 FQNEAQ (reference sequence). The CDR3 loop is CASSLILTVDTDTQYF. The CDR3 nucleotides read TGTGCCAGCAGCTTAATTTTGACAGTTGACACAGATACGCAGTATTTT.

This clonotype occurred many times. The rearrangement links TRBV19 to TRBJ1-5; 10 nucleotides agree with TRBD1. V trimming: 4 bases; J trimming: 7 bases; junction bases outside the gene matches: 4. CDR3 size: 14 residues. Germline CDR1 is LNHDA and CDR2 is SQIVND (reference sequence). The DNA for the CDR3 is TGTGCCAGTAGTACCAGGACAGGGGGACAGCCCCAGCATTTT. Protein sequence: CASSTRTGGQPQHF.

The CDR3 sequence is CASSFRDRVNNEQFF. As DNA, the CDR3 is TGTGCCAGCAGTTTCCGGGACAGGGTAAACAATGAGCAGTTCTTC. The chain recombines TRBV27 with TRBJ2-1; 9 positions match TRBD1. CDR3 length equals 15 residues. In germline, CDR1 is MNHEY, CDR2 SMNVEV (reference sequence). Trimming removed 3 bases from V and 5 bases from J; junction bases left unmatched: 5.